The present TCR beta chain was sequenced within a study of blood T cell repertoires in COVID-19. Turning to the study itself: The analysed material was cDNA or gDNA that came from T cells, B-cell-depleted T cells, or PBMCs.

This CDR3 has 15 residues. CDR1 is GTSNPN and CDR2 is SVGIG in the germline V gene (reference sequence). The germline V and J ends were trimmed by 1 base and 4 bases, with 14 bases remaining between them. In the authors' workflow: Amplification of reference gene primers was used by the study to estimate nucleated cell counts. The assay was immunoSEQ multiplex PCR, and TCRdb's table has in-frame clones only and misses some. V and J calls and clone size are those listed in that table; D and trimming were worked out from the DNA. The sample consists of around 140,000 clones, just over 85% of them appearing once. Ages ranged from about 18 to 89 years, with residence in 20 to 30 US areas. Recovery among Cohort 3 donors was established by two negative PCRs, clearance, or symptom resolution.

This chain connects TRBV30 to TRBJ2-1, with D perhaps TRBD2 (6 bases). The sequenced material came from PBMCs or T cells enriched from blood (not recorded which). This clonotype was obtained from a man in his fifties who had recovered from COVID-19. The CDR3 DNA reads TGTGCCTGGAGTGGCGCGGGACGGCTATACAATGAGCAGTTCTTC. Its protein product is CAWSGAGRLYNEQFF. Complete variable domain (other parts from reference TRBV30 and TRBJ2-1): SQTIHQWPATLVQPVGSPLSLECTVEGTSNPNLYWYRQAAGRGLQLLFYSVGIGQISSEVPQNLSASRPQDRQFILSSKKLLLSDSGFYLCAWSGAGRLYNEQFFGPGTRLTVL.